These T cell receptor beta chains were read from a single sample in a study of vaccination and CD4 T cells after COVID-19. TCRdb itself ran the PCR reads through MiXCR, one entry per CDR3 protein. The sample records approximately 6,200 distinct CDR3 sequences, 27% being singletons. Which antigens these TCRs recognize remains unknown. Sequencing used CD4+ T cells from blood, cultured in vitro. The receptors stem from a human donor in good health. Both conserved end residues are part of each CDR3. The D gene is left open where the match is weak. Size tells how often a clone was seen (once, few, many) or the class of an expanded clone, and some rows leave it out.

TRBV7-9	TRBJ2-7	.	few	CASRQERKEQYF	TGTGCCAGCAGACAGGAGAGAAAGGAGCAGTACTTC
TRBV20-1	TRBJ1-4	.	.	CSASGPSNEKLFF	TGCAGTGCTAGCGGGCCAAGCAATGAAAAACTGTTTTTT
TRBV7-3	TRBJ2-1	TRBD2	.	CASSASSGGVNEQFF	TGTGCCAGCAGCGCTTCTAGCGGGGGGGTCAATGAGCAGTTCTTC
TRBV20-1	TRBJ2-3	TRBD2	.	CSARADGGWADTQYF	TGCAGTGCTAGAGCTGACGGGGGGTGGGCAGATACGCAGTATTTT
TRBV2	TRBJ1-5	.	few	CASSGTAQPQHF	TGTGCCAGCAGCGGGACGGCTCAGCCCCAGCATTTT
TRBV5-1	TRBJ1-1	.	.	CASSLEAPTEAFF	TGCGCCAGCAGCTTGGAGGCCCCCACTGAAGCTTTCTTT
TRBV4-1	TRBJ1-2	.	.	CASSQEVSAEISYGYTF	TGCGCCAGCAGCCAAGAGGTCTCGGCAGAAATATCCTATGGCTACACCTTC
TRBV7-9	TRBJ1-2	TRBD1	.	CASSADRGWIDSYGYTF	TGTGCCAGCAGCGCTGACAGGGGATGGATAGATAGCTATGGCTACACCTTC
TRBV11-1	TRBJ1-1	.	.	CASSRRQAANPTEAFF	TGTGCCAGCAGCCGACGACAGGCTGCGAACCCTACTGAAGCTTTCTTT
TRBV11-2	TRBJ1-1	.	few	CASSSDSPNTEAFF	TGTGCCAGCAGCTCAGACTCCCCAAACACTGAAGCTTTCTTT
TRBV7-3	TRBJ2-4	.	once	CASSLDQGDIQYF	TGTGCCAGCAGCTTGGACCAGGGTGACATTCAGTACTTC
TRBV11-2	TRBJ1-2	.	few	CASSSAVHGYTF	TGTGCCAGCAGCTCCGCGGTCCATGGCTACACCTTC
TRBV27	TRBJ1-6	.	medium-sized	CASSPSDIGNSPLHF	TGTGCCAGCAGTCCCTCGGACATTGGTAATTCACCCCTCCACTTT
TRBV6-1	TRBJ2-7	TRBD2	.	CASHRGGDGGPGEQYF	TGTGCCAGCCACCGGGGGGGGGACGGAGGCCCAGGGGAGCAGTACTTC
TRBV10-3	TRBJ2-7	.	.	CAISGGGAQGRYEQYF	TGTGCCATCAGTGGGGGGGGGGCACAGGGTCGGTACGAGCAGTACTTC
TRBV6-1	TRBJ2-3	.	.	CASRRTASSTDTQYF	TGTGCCAGCAGACGGACAGCCTCTAGCACAGATACGCAGTATTTT
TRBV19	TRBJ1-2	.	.	CASKKDQDSYGYTF	TGTGCCAGTAAGAAGGACCAGGACTCTTATGGCTACACCTTC
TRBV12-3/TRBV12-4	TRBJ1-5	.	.	CASSHRRDQPQHF	TGTGCCAGCAGTCATCGGAGAGATCAGCCCCAGCATTTT
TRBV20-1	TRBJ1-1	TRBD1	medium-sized	CSAPVPDRATEAFF	TGCAGTGCTCCCGTCCCCGACAGGGCCACTGAAGCTTTCTTT
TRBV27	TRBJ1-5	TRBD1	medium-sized	CASRPGQDNQPQHF	TGTGCCAGCAGGCCTGGACAGGACAATCAGCCCCAGCATTTT
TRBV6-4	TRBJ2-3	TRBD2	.	CASSGGATDTQYF	TGTGCCAGCAGCGGGGGGGCCACAGATACGCAGTATTTT
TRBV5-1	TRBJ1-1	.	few	CASSLGMNTEAFF	TGCGCCAGCAGCTTGGGAATGAACACTGAAGCTTTCTTT
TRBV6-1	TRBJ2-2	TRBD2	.	CASSDGTRSGELFF	TGTGCCAGCAGTGATGGGACTAGATCCGGGGAGCTGTTTTTT
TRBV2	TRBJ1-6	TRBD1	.	CASSEGGTGNSPLHF	TGTGCCAGCAGTGAGGGAGGGACAGGGAATTCACCCCTCCACTTT
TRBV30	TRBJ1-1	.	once	CAWSLLQGQGEAFF	TGTGCCTGGAGTTTACTCCAGGGGCAAGGTGAAGCTTTCTTT
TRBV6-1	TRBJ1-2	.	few	CASSGLGGQTLYGYTF	TGTGCCAGCAGTGGGCTCGGTGGGCAGACACTCTATGGCTACACCTTC
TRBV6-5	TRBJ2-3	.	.	CASSYSAVTDTQYF	TGTGCCAGCAGTTACTCGGCAGTTACAGATACGCAGTATTTT
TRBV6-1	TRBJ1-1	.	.	CASSEARGRVMAFF	TGTGCCAGCAGTGAAGCGCGGGGCAGGGTGATGGCTTTCTTT
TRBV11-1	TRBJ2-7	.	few	CASSLTYEQYF	TGTGCCAGCAGCCTTACCTACGAGCAGTACTTC
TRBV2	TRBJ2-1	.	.	CASSLRTDSYNEQFF	TGTGCCAGCAGTCTAAGGACTGACTCCTACAATGAGCAGTTCTTC
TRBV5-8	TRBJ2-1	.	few	CASSLAGRVHNEQFF	TGTGCCAGCAGCTTGGCCGGCAGGGTCCACAATGAGCAGTTCTTC
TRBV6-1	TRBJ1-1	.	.	CASSREMNTEAFF	TGTGCCAGCAGCAGGGAAATGAACACTGAAGCTTTCTTT
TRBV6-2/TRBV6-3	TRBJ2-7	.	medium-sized	CASSYDDSGAVEQYF	TGTGCCAGCAGTTACGACGATAGCGGCGCCGTGGAGCAGTACTTC
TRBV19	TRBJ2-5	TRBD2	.	CASSNLAGASGTQYF	TGTGCCAGTAGTAACCTAGCGGGGGCCTCAGGGACCCAGTACTTC
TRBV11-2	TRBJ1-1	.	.	CASSLAQGNTEAFF	TGTGCCAGCAGCTTAGCCCAGGGGAACACTGAAGCTTTCTTT
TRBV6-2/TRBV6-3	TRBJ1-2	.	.	CASSYSTENFGYTF	TGTGCCAGCAGTTACTCTACCGAGAATTTTGGCTACACCTTC
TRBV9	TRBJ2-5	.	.	CASSVAGGETQYF	TGTGCCAGCAGCGTAGCTGGGGGGGAGACCCAGTACTTC
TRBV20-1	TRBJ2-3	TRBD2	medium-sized	CSAITAGGFTDTQYF	TGCAGTGCCATCACAGCGGGGGGGTTCACAGATACGCAGTATTTT
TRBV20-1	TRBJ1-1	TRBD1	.	CSALRQGRSETFF	TGCAGTGCTTTACGACAGGGGCGGAGTGAAACTTTCTTT
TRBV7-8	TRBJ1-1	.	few	CASSLSRDPPRLF	TGTGCCAGCAGCCTATCTAGGGACCCCCCTAGATTGTTT
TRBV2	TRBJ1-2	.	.	CASSDRLYGYTF	TGTGCCAGCAGTGACAGGTTGTATGGCTACACCTTC
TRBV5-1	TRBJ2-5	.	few	CASSLDYRVGETQYF	TGCGCCAGCAGCTTGGATTACAGGGTAGGGGAGACCCAGTACTTC
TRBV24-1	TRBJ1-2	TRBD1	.	CATRRTTSKDRENYGYTF	TGTGCCACCAGGAGGACTACGAGTAAAGACAGGGAGAACTATGGCTACACCTTC
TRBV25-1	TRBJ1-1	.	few	CASTRTDTEAFF	TGTGCCAGCACTCGGACAGACACTGAAGCTTTCTTT
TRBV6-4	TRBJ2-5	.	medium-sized	CASSTGIGGTQYF	TGTGCCAGCAGTACAGGGATCGGCGGGACCCAGTACTTC
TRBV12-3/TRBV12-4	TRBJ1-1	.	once	CASRGAMEAFF	TGTGCCAGCAGAGGGGCAATGGAAGCTTTCTTT
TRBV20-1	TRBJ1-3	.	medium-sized	CSAVGSSGNTIYF	TGCAGTGCCGTCGGGAGCTCTGGAAACACCATATATTTT
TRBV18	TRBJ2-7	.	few	CASSPERDEQYF	TGTGCCAGCTCACCAGAGAGGGACGAGCAGTACTTC
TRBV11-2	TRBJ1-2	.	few	CASSQQQGSPSGYTF	TGTGCCAGCAGCCAGCAACAGGGTTCGCCTAGTGGCTACACCTTC
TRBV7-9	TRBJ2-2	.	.	CASSLGGTGEPFF	TGTGCCAGCAGCTTAGGTGGGACCGGGGAGCCGTTTTTT
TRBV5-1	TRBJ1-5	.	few	CASSPGPVGQPQHF	TGCGCCAGCAGCCCCGGTCCAGTAGGACAGCCCCAGCATTTT